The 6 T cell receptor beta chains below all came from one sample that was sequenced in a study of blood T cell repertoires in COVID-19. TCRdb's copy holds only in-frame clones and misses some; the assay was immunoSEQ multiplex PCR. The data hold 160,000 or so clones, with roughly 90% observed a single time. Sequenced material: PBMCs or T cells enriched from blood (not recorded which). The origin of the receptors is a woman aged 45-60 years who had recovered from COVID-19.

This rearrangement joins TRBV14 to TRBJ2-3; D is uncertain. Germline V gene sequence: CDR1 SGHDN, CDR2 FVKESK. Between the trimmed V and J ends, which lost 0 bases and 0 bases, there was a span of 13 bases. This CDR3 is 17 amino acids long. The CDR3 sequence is CASSQDGWAPSTDTQYF. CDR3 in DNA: TGTGCCAGCAGCCAAGATGGTTGGGCCCCGAGCACAGATACGCAGTATTTT.

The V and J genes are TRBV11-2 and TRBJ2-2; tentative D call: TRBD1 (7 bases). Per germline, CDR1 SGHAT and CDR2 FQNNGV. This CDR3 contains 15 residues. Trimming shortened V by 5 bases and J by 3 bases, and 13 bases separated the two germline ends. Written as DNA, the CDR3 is TGTGCCAGCAGCACGCAGGGGGGCTACACCGGGGAGCTGTTTTTT. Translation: CASSTQGGYTGELFF.

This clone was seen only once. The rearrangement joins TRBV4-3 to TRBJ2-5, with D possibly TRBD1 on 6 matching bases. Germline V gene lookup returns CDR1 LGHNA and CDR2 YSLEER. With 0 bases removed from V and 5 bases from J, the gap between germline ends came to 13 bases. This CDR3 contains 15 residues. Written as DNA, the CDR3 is TGCGCCAGCAGCCAAGATTCAGGGGCGGCGGAGACCCAGTACTTC. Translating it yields CASSQDSGAAETQYF.

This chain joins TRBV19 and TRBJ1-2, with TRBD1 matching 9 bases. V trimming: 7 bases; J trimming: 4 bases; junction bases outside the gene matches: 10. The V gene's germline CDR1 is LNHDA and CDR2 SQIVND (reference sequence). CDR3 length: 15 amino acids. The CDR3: CASTPRGQGGYGYTF. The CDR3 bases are TGTGCCAGTACCCCCCGGGGACAGGGAGGCTATGGCTACACCTTC.

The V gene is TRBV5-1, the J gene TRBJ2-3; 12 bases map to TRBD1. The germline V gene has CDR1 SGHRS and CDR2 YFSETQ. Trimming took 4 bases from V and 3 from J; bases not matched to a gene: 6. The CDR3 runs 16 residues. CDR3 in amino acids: CASSAGTGGRTDTQYF. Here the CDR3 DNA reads TGCGCCAGCAGCGCAGGGACAGGGGGCCGGACAGATACGCAGTATTTT.

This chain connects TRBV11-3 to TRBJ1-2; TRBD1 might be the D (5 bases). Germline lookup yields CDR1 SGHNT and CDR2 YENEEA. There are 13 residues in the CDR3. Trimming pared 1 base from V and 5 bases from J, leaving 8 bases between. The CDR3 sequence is CASSLVAGYGYTF. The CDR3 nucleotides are TGTGCCAGCAGCTTAGTGGCAGGGTATGGCTACACCTTC.